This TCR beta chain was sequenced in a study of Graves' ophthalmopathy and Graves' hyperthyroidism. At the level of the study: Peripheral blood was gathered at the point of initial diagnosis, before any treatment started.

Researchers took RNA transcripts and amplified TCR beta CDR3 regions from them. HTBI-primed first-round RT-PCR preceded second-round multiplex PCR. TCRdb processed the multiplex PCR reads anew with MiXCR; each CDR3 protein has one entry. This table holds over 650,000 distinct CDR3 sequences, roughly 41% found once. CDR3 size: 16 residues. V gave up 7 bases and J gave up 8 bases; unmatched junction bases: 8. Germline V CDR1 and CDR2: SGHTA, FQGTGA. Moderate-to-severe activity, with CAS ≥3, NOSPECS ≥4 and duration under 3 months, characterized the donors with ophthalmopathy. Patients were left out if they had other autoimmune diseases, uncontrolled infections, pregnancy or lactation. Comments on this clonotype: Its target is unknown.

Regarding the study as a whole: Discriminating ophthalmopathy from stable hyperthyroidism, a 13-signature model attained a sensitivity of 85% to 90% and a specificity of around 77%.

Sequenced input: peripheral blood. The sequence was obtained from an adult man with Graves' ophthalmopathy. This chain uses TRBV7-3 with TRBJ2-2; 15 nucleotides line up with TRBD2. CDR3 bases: TGTGCCAGCAACCAAGGACTAGCGGGAGGGCTTGGGGAGCTGTTTTTT. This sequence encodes CASNQGLAGGLGELFF.